One T cell receptor (beta chain) is described in this entry. Sequenced by immunoSEQ multiplex PCR; TCRdb stores in-frame clones only, minus some. The sample contains roughly 57,000 clones, about nine tenths of which appear only once. The CDR3 sequence is 15 residues long. Germline V gene sequence: CDR1 MNHNY, CDR2 SVGAGI (reference sequence). Trimming at V came to 0 bases and at J to 6 bases, leaving 4 bases not matched to a gene. The source of the sample is a study of OX40 agonist ivuxolimab in advanced cancers. Background on the study: Cohort: 75% to 90% men, mean age around 60, aged about 20 to 85.

The source was CD4+ or CD8+ T cells sorted from blood, collected in a trial of the OX40 agonist ivuxolimab. The clonotype comes from an adult with an advanced solid tumor such as melanoma, head and neck, liver or kidney cancer. The rearrangement uses TRBV6-6 and TRBJ2-1; 8 nucleotides agree with TRBD1. The CDR3 loop is CASSYSGQVSNEQFF. CDR3 coding DNA: TGTGCCAGCAGTTACTCGGGACAGGTCTCCAATGAGCAGTTCTTC.